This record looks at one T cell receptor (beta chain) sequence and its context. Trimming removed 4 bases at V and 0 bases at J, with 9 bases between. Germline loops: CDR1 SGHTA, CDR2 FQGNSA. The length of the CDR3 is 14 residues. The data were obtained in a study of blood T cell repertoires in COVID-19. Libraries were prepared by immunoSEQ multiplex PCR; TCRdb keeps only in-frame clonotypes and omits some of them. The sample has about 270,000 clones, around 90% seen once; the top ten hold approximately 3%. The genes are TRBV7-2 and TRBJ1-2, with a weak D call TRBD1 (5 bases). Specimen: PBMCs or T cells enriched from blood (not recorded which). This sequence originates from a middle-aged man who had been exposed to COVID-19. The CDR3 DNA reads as TGTGCCAGCAGCTCCGGGACTACTAACTATGGCTACACCTTC. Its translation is CASSSGTTNYGYTF.